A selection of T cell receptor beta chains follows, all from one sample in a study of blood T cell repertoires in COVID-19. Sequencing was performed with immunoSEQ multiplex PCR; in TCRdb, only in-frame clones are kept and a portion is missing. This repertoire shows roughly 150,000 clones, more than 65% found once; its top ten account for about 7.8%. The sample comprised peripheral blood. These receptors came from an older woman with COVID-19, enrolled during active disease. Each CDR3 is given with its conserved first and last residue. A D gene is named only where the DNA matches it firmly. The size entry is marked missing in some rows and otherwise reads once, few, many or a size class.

CASSHGRGPQYF TGTGCCAGCAGCCATGGCAGGGGGCCGCAGTATTTT TRBV3-1/TRBV3-2 . TRBD1 TRBJ2-3
CATSPRTWTDANYGYTF TGTGCCACCAGCCCCCGAACCTGGACAGATGCTAACTATGGCTACACCTTC TRBV15 few . TRBJ1-2
CASSRTTVGFHEQYF TGTGCCAGCAGCCGTACGACAGTGGGTTTCCACGAGCAGTACTTC TRBV11-2 once . TRBJ2-7
CASSPLAGGPLSYEQYF TGTGCCAGCAGCCCTCTAGCGGGAGGGCCCCTTTCCTACGAGCAGTACTTC TRBV6-2/TRBV6-3 . TRBD2 TRBJ2-7
CASSSGILNEQFF TGTGCCAGCAGCTCCGGGATTCTCAATGAGCAGTTCTTC TRBV7-3 . . TRBJ2-1
CASSLDWDRGFYEQYF TGTGCCAGCAGCTTAGATTGGGACAGGGGTTTCTACGAGCAGTACTTC TRBV7-2 . TRBD1 TRBJ2-7
CASSLGGVQETQYF TGCGCCAGCAGCTTGGGCGGGGTCCAAGAGACCCAGTACTTC TRBV5-1 . . TRBJ2-5
CASSPGGQETQYF TGTGCCAGCTCACCCGGGGGCCAAGAGACCCAGTACTTC TRBV18 . . TRBJ2-5
CASSTWTDSNQPQHF TGTGCCAGCAGTACGTGGACAGATAGCAATCAGCCCCAGCATTTT TRBV28 . . TRBJ1-5
CASSPPGGANGNTIYF TGTGCCAGCTCACCACCAGGAGGGGCGAATGGAAACACCATATATTTT TRBV18 . . TRBJ1-3
CASSFRGQGDYGYTF TGTGCCAGCAGTTTCCGGGGACAGGGTGACTATGGCTACACCTTC TRBV28 . TRBD1 TRBJ1-2
CASSNGQRNEQFF TGTGCCAGTAGTAACGGACAGCGCAATGAGCAGTTCTTC TRBV19 . . TRBJ2-1
CASSSHRVGTEAFF TGTGCCAGCAGCTCCCACAGGGTTGGTACTGAAGCTTTCTTT TRBV6-5 . . TRBJ1-1
CASSLRLAGAEDEQFF TGTGCCAGCAGTCTCCGACTAGCGGGAGCAGAGGATGAGCAGTTCTTC TRBV28 . TRBD2 TRBJ2-1
CASSFHRASGNTIYF TGTGCCAGCAGTTTCCACAGGGCCTCTGGAAACACCATATATTTT TRBV28 . . TRBJ1-3
CASSNGCRGHVTDTQYF TGTGCCAGCAGCAACGGGTGCAGGGGGCACGTCACAGATACGCAGTATTTT TRBV21-1 . . TRBJ2-3
CASSDLQGARGYTF TGTGCCAGCAGTGATCTTCAGGGGGCGAGGGGCTACACCTTC TRBV6-1 . TRBD1 TRBJ1-2
CASSIDIVSGNTIYF TGTGCCAGTAGTATAGATATCGTTTCTGGAAACACCATATATTTT TRBV19 . . TRBJ1-3
CASSSGTSGARDQETQYF TGTGCCAGCAGCTCCGGGACTAGCGGGGCGAGGGATCAAGAGACCCAGTACTTC TRBV7-3 . TRBD2 TRBJ2-5